This entry lists 28 T cell receptor beta chains sequenced from one sample in a study of graft-versus-host responses after intestinal transplantation. The antigens for these receptors are not known. TCRdb's table, derived via immunoSEQ multiplex PCR, lists solely in-frame clones and lacks some. The sample records 25,000 to 30,000 clones, 82% being singletons. Sequenced here: unstimulated CD4+ T cells sorted from spleen or lymph node cells, sampled before intestinal transplant. These receptors were collected from a human donor who received an intestinal transplant.

The gene calls are TRBV11-2 and TRBJ2-3, with D tentatively TRBD2 (6 bases). The CDR3 sequence is 15 residues long. Deletions cut 3 bases from V and 2 bases from J, with 12 bases between. Germline CDR1 is SGHAT and CDR2 is FQNNGV. The CDR3 spells CASSFSGGPTDTQYF. In DNA, the CDR3 is TGTGCCAGCAGCTTCTCCGGGGGACCCACAGATACGCAGTATTTT.

The chain recombines TRBV6-6 with TRBJ1-1; D not certain. The germline V gene has CDR1 MNHNY and CDR2 SVGAGI (reference sequence). Trimming removed 2 bases at V and 1 base at J, with 11 bases between. This CDR3 is 15 amino acids long. CDR3 region: CASSYRGDGNTEAFF. CDR3 DNA: TGTGCCAGCAGTTACCGGGGTGACGGGAACACTGAAGCTTTCTTT.

This chain joins TRBV4-1 and TRBJ1-2; D might be TRBD1 (5 bases). This CDR3 is 17 amino acids long. Trimming cost V 3 bases and J 0 bases, with 17 bases left between them. The germline V gene encodes CDR1 MGHRA and CDR2 YSYEKL. The CDR3 bases are TGCGCCAGCAGCCACCCCCTAGAAAAGACAGCTAACTATGGCTACACCTTC. Translated, it gives CASSHPLEKTANYGYTF.

This clone was detected a few times. The rearrangement links TRBV5-1 to TRBJ2-7; D gene unclear. The CDR3 loop spans 13 amino acids. With 4 bases removed from V and 2 bases from J, the gap between germline ends came to 10 bases. Germline CDR1 and CDR2: SGHRS and YFSETQ. The CDR3 here is CASSPLGTYEQYF. The CDR3, as DNA: TGCGCCAGCAGCCCTCTTGGCACCTACGAGCAGTACTTC.

This chain joins TRBV15 and TRBJ2-1, with TRBD1 matching 12 bases. This CDR3 spans 19 amino acids. J gave up 6 bases and V 0 bases, and 12 bases lay outside the gene matches. Germline V gene lookup returns CDR1 LNHNV and CDR2 YYDKDF (reference sequence). Here the CDR3 DNA reads TGTGCCACCAGCAGAGATAGGGACAGGGGGCAAAAGGATACCAATGAGCAGTTCTTC. This codes for CATSRDRDRGQKDTNEQFF.

The chain carries TRBV15 and TRBJ1-2; D gene uncertain. The CDR3 sequence is 13 residues long. Trimming took off 0 bases at V and 6 bases at J, with 8 bases between the two ends. Germline V gene sequence: CDR1 LNHNV, CDR2 YYDKDF (reference sequence). This CDR3 reads CATSRDRIDGYTF. DNA of the CDR3: TGTGCCACCAGCAGAGACAGGATCGATGGCTACACCTTC.

Note on this clone: Its ends do not fully match the called genes, so a read error is possible. V gene TRBV4-2 combines with J gene TRBJ2-5; D gene unclear. The germline V gene has CDR1 LGHNA and CDR2 YNFKEQ. The CDR3 runs 13 residues. DNA of the CDR3: TGTGCCAGCAGCCAAGATCTGGTTGCGTCCCGACACTTC. It codes for CASSQDLVASRHF.

The gene calls are TRBV10-3 and TRBJ1-5; D uncertain. Trimming pared 8 bases from V and 5 bases from J, leaving 13 bases between. The germline CDR1 and CDR2 sequences are ENHRY and SYGVKD. The CDR3 consists of 13 residues. The CDR3: CAIGSDRDQPQHF. In nucleotides, the CDR3 is TGTGCCATCGGGTCGGACCGTGATCAGCCCCAGCATTTT.

The CDR3 region is CASSLLGTGNPGELFF. The CDR3, as DNA: TGTGCCAGCAGCTTGCTCGGGACAGGTAACCCCGGGGAGCTGTTTTTT. The chain links TRBV5-4 to TRBJ2-2; 8 bases map to TRBD1. The CDR3 is 16 amino acids. The V and J ends lost 1 base and 6 bases, in that order; junction bases with no gene match: 8. Germline V gene lookup returns CDR1 SGHNT and CDR2 YYREEE (reference sequence). Full variable domain (rest looked up from reference TRBV5-4 and TRBJ2-2): ETGVTQSPTHLIKTRGQQVTLRCSSQSGHNTVSWYQQALGQGPQFIFQYYREEENGRGNFPPRFSGLQFPNYSSELNVNALELDDSALYLCASSLLGTGNPGELFFGEGSRLTVL.

The chain carries TRBV5-1 and TRBJ2-7; the match to TRBD1 covers 10 bases. There are 17 residues in the CDR3. CDR1 is SGHRS and CDR2 is YFSETQ in the germline V gene. V trimming: 0 bases; J trimming: 1 base; junction bases outside the gene matches: 7. The CDR3 reads CASSLGGQGPFSYEQYF. Here the CDR3 DNA reads TGCGCCAGCAGCTTGGGGGGACAGGGGCCCTTTTCCTACGAGCAGTACTTC.

V gene TRBV7-9 combines with J gene TRBJ2-1; 12 bases are a match to TRBD2. CDR3 length: 16 residues. J gave up 8 bases and V 3 bases, and 8 bases lay outside the gene matches. Germline values: CDR1 SEHNR, CDR2 FQNEAQ (reference sequence). CDR3 protein: CASSFGLAGSFHEQFF. The CDR3 DNA reads TGTGCCAGCAGCTTTGGACTAGCGGGGTCCTTCCATGAGCAGTTCTTC. Looking up the rest from reference TRBV7-9 and TRBJ2-1 gives the full variable domain: DTGVSQNPRHKITKRGQNVTFRCDPISEHNRLYWYRQTLGQGPEFLTYFQNEAQLEKSRLLSDRFSAERPKGSFSTLEIQRTEQGDSAMYLCASSFGLAGSFHEQFFGPGTRLTVL.

About this clone: As the CDR3 is not closed by the conserved phenylalanine or tryptophan, this likely results from a read error. It is unclear where the CDR3 begins or ends on the DNA, so no DNA is shown, and the CDR3 is as TCRdb lists it. This CDR3 reads CASARTGGYEQYL. This chain connects TRBV21-1 to TRBJ2-7; no DNA check was done on the table's D call, TRBD1. TRBV21-1 is termed a pseudogene. The CDR3 spans 13 amino acids, including both terminal residues.

The J gene is TRBJ1-2, the V gene TRBV6-6, with 7 nucleotides matching TRBD1. Looked up from germline, CDR1 is MNHNY and CDR2 is SVGAGI (reference sequence). This CDR3 is 13 amino acids long. The V gene end was trimmed by 6 bases and the J gene end by 7 bases; junction bases not matched to a gene: 8. In nucleotides, the CDR3 is TGTGCCAGCAGCGAACAGGGGAGAGGTGGCTACACCTTC. Protein sequence: CASSEQGRGGYTF.

The chain couples TRBV6-4 to TRBJ2-1; the D gene is possibly TRBD2 (6 bases). The CDR3 is made up of 13 amino acids. From germline, CDR1 is MRHNA and CDR2 SNTAGT. The ends were cut back, 6 bases at V and 2 bases at J, with 8 bases in the middle. DNA for the CDR3: TGTGCCAGCAGGCGGGACGCCTACAATGAGCAGTTCTTC. Translating it yields CASRRDAYNEQFF.

The chain carries TRBV5-1 and TRBJ1-2; TRBD1 might be the D (5 bases). The V and J ends lost 0 bases and 4 bases respectively, with 10 bases between them. The CDR3 totals 14 residues. Germline lookup yields CDR1 SGHRS and CDR2 YFSETQ. CDR3 DNA: TGCGCCAGCAGCTTGGGACAGTTATTCTATGGCTACACCTTC. Protein sequence: CASSLGQLFYGYTF.

J is TRBJ1-4 and V is TRBV7-6; 7 bases fit TRBD1. Germline lookup yields CDR1 SGHVS and CDR2 FNYEAQ. The CDR3 sequence is 14 residues long. V trimming: 5 bases; J trimming: 3 bases; junction bases outside the gene matches: 3. CDR3 amino acids: CASSEGTANEKLFF. The CDR3, as DNA: TGTGCCAGCAGCGAGGGGACAGCTAATGAAAAACTGTTTTTT.

V is TRBV6-1 and J is TRBJ2-7; 7 bases align to TRBD2. This CDR3 region has 14 residues. V dropped 6 bases and J dropped 4; count of bases not matched to a gene: 9. CDR1 is MNHNS and CDR2 is SASEGT in the germline V gene. Written as DNA, the CDR3 is TGTGCCAGCAGCCCGGCTTGGGGGGGATACGAGCAGTACTTC. Protein: CASSPAWGGYEQYF.

This clone was picked up a small number of times. The rearrangement links TRBV6-6 to TRBJ1-2; no clear D gene. The ends were cut back, 2 bases at V and 8 bases at J, with 12 bases in the middle. CDR3 size: 13 residues. Germline lookup yields CDR1 MNHNY and CDR2 SVGAGI (reference sequence). CDR3: CASSYEGNRGYTF. The CDR3, as DNA: TGTGCCAGCAGTTACGAAGGAAATCGAGGCTACACCTTC.

The chain has TRBV28 and TRBJ2-7; 13 bases agree with TRBD2. V shed 8 bases, J shed 5 bases, and the junction held 6 bases outside the gene matches. CDR3 size: 14 residues. Germline loops: CDR1 MDHEN, CDR2 SYDVKM. In DNA, the CDR3 is TGTGCCAGCGGACTAGCGGGAGCTTGGGACGAGCAGTACTTC. It translates to CASGLAGAWDEQYF.

The chain couples TRBV6-5 to TRBJ1-2; D is possibly TRBD1 (6 bases). This CDR3 spans 16 amino acids. The V and J ends lost 3 bases and 7 bases respectively, with 21 bases between them. The germline CDR1 and CDR2 sequences are MNHEY and SVGAGI. CDR3 protein: CASSYMGARAQSGYTF. The CDR3 DNA reads as TGTGCCAGCAGTTATATGGGGGCCAGGGCTCAATCTGGCTACACCTTC.

The chain is built from TRBV7-6 and TRBJ1-4; D unresolved. CDR1 and CDR2 (germline): SGHVS, FNYEAQ. The V end lost 1 base, the J end lost 7 bases, and 13 bases lay between the germline ends. This CDR3 has 15 residues. CDR3 in amino acids: CASSLDSQRSEKLFF. The CDR3 DNA sequence: TGTGCCAGCAGCTTAGACAGTCAGAGGAGTGAAAAACTGTTTTTT.

The chain couples TRBV6-1 to TRBJ1-5; 8 nucleotides match TRBD1. The J segment lost 7 bases and the V segment lost 6 bases, leaving 11 bases of the junction unmatched. The CDR3 extends over 15 amino acids. Germline loops: CDR1 MNHNS, CDR2 SASEGT. The CDR3 reads CASSTTDRVGQPQHF. The CDR3 DNA follows: TGTGCCAGCAGCACGACGGACAGGGTAGGACAGCCCCAGCATTTT.

The gene calls are TRBV5-1 and TRBJ2-7, with TRBD2 identical over 12 bases. Germline values: CDR1 SGHRS, CDR2 YFSETQ. V shed 5 bases, J shed 0 bases, and the junction held 0 bases outside the gene matches. The CDR3 totals 14 residues. CDR3 in DNA: TGCGCCAGCAGGACTAGCGGGAGCTCCTACGAGCAGTACTTC. This translates into CASRTSGSSYEQYF. The complete variable domain, with remaining parts taken from reference TRBV5-1 and TRBJ2-7, reads KAGVTQTPRYLIKTRGQQVTLSCSPISGHRSVSWYQQTPGQGLQFLFEYFSETQRNKGNFPGRFSGRQFSNSRSEMNVSTLELGDSALYLCASRTSGSSYEQYFGPGTRLTVT.

J is TRBJ1-1 and V is TRBV6-1, with 11 bases matching TRBD1. Looked up from germline, CDR1 is MNHNS and CDR2 is SASEGT. The length of the CDR3 is 14 residues. Trimming took 5 bases from V and 4 from J; bases not matched to a gene: 3. CDR3 sequence reads: CASSSGTGGTEAFF. CDR3 nucleotides: TGTGCCAGCAGTTCCGGGACAGGGGGCACTGAAGCTTTCTTT.

V gene TRBV5-1 combines with J gene TRBJ2-3; D perhaps matches TRBD1 (5 bases). V was trimmed by 0 bases and J by 1 base, leaving 6 bases between them. There are 14 residues in the CDR3. Germline V lookup: CDR1 SGHRS, CDR2 YFSETQ. The CDR3 sequence is CASSLAQGTDTQYF. CDR3 DNA sequence: TGCGCCAGCAGCTTGGCACAGGGCACAGATACGCAGTATTTT.

This rearrangement joins TRBV5-1 to TRBJ2-1; the D gene is possibly TRBD2 (6 bases). CDR1 and CDR2 from the germline V gene are SGHRS and YFSETQ. The CDR3 loop spans 13 amino acids. V was clipped by 3 bases and J by 6 bases, with 10 bases between them. CDR3 nucleotide sequence: TGCGCCAGCAGCTCCACCGGGAGCAATGAGCAGTTCTTC. Translation gives CASSSTGSNEQFF.

This chain uses TRBV14 with TRBJ2-3; D is undetermined. Germline loops: CDR1 SGHDN, CDR2 FVKESK. V was clipped by 1 base and J by 2 bases, with 7 bases between them. The length of the CDR3 is 14 residues. CDR3 in amino acids: CASSQVYFTDTQYF. The CDR3 DNA follows: TGTGCCAGCAGCCAAGTTTACTTCACAGATACGCAGTATTTT. Full variable domain (missing parts from reference TRBV14 and TRBJ2-3): EAGVTQFPSHSVIEKGQTVTLRCDPISGHDNLYWYRRVMGKEIKFLLHFVKESKQDESGMPNNRFLAERTGGTYSTLKVQPAELEDSGVYFCASSQVYFTDTQYFGPGTRLTVL.

The chain is built from TRBV6-5 and TRBJ1-6; 7 bases are shared with TRBD1. Germline V lookup: CDR1 MNHEY, CDR2 SVGAGI. The V and J ends lost 6 bases and 0 bases, in that order; junction bases with no gene match: 2. This CDR3 has 15 amino acids. In DNA form, the CDR3 reads TGTGCCAGCAGGGGGACAGCCTCCTATAATTCACCCCTCCACTTT. Translated: CASRGTASYNSPLHF.